This passage covers 27 T cell receptor beta chains from one sample sequenced in a study of cytomegalovirus exposure and HLA in healthy donors. Primers: 60 Vbeta forward and 13 Jbeta reverse. Sequencing was performed with immunoSEQ multiplex PCR; in TCRdb, only in-frame clones are kept and a portion is missing. The sample has 100,000 to 150,000 clones; around 73% are singletons. The sequenced sample consisted of PBMCs. These receptors were collected from a female donor in good health and CMV-seronegative.

The sample holds one count of this clone. The chain carries TRBV27 and TRBJ2-2; weak D call: TRBD2 (5 bases). The CDR3 extends over 16 amino acids. V lost 5 bases and J lost 3, with 16 bases in between. In germline, CDR1 is MNHEY, CDR2 SMNVEV (reference sequence). The CDR3 loop is CASSPDPAGYTGELFF. Here the CDR3 DNA reads TGTGCCAGCAGTCCAGACCCGGCGGGTTACACCGGGGAGCTGTTTTTT.

The chain couples TRBV6-4 to TRBJ2-2; D is perhaps TRBD1 (5 bases). The CDR3 contains 14 residues. V was trimmed by 0 bases and J by 6 bases, leaving 8 bases between them. In germline, CDR1 is MRHNA, CDR2 SNTAGT. CDR3 in DNA: TGTGCCAGCAGTGACTCGGGGCTGCCCGGGGAGCTGTTTTTT. Translation gives CASSDSGLPGELFF.

The rearrangement links TRBV4-1 to TRBJ2-7, with 7 positions matching TRBD1. CDR1 and CDR2 from the germline V gene are MGHRA and YSYEKL. The V segment lost 0 bases and the J segment 2 bases; nucleotides outside the gene matches: 10. The CDR3 extends over 17 amino acids. The CDR3 DNA follows: TGCGCCAGCAGCCAAGATCACTCGACAGGGCCGGCCTACGAGCAGTACTTC. Its protein is CASSQDHSTGPAYEQYF.

This chain connects TRBV5-1 to TRBJ2-2; D unresolved. The CDR3 has 15 residues. V lost 0 bases and J lost 0, with 6 bases in between. Germline V gene sequence: CDR1 SGHRS, CDR2 YFSETQ. The CDR3 DNA sequence: TGCGCCAGCAGCTTGGCCCCAGCGAACACCGGGGAGCTGTTTTTT. It is translated as CASSLAPANTGELFF.

This rearrangement joins TRBV28 to TRBJ1-4; D ambiguous. Trimming removed 6 bases from V and 8 bases from J, with 10 bases in between. CDR3 length: 12 amino acids. Germline V gives CDR1 MDHEN, CDR2 SYDVKM. CDR3 loop: CASRPQWEKLFF. The CDR3 DNA reads TGTGCCAGCAGGCCACAGTGGGAAAAACTGTTTTTT.

Here the CDR3 DNA reads TGCGCCAGCAGCCGTCTCACCCTAGCGGGAGGAAGCACCGGGGAGCTGTTTTTT. Residues: CASSRLTLAGGSTGELFF. The chain carries TRBV4-3 and TRBJ2-2; 11 nucleotides line up with TRBD2. Germline-derived CDR1 and CDR2 are LGHNA and YSLEER. Trimming at V came to 4 bases and at J to 4 bases, leaving 11 bases not matched to a gene. The CDR3 spans 18 residues.

This clone was seen a single time. The chain combines TRBV27 with TRBJ2-1; D might be TRBD2 (5 bases). Germline lookup yields CDR1 MNHEY and CDR2 SMNVEV (reference sequence). The CDR3 totals 15 residues. The ends were cut back, 3 bases at V and 3 bases at J, with 12 bases in the middle. The CDR3 bases are TGTGCCAGCAGTTTCTCACTAGAGGGCTACAATGAGCAGTTCTTC. It translates to CASSFSLEGYNEQFF.

V usage is TRBV9 and J usage is TRBJ2-7; D uncertain. Germline loops: CDR1 SGDLS, CDR2 YYNGEE. Trimming took 0 bases from V and 0 from J, leaving 7 bases between them. The CDR3 contains 14 residues. CDR3 sequence: CASSVGRGSYEQYF. DNA of the CDR3: TGTGCCAGCAGCGTAGGGAGAGGCTCCTACGAGCAGTACTTC.

J is TRBJ2-7 and V is TRBV20-1; 10 bases are a match to TRBD2. The CDR3 length is 11 residues. Germline CDR1 DFQATT, CDR2 SNEGSKA (reference sequence). The CDR3 DNA is TGCTCTAGCGGGAGAGGACGCGAGCAGTACTTC. Translating it yields CSSGRGREQYF.

The V call is TRBV4-1, the J call TRBJ1-1; 7 bases agree with TRBD1. The CDR3 has 15 amino acids. V shed 4 bases, J shed 2 bases, and the junction held 7 bases outside the gene matches. The germline CDR1 and CDR2 sequences are MGHRA and YSYEKL. For the CDR3, the DNA is TGCGCCAGCAGCCGCGGGACAGCTGAAAACACTGAAGCTTTCTTT. It specifies CASSRGTAENTEAFF.

This clone was seen a handful of times. The rearrangement links TRBV28 to TRBJ1-1, with D possibly TRBD1 on 5 matching bases. The germline V gene encodes CDR1 MDHEN and CDR2 SYDVKM. V lost 2 bases and J lost 5, with 15 bases in between. The CDR3 contains 15 residues. Written as DNA, the CDR3 is TGTGCCAGCAGTTTAGAACGGGGGAGGTGGACTGAAGCTTTCTTT. It translates to CASSLERGRWTEAFF.

The chain couples TRBV18 to TRBJ1-2; 7 bases fit TRBD1. The CDR3 contains 15 residues. The V and J ends lost 4 bases and 0 bases, in that order; junction bases with no gene match: 5. CDR1 is KGHSH, CDR2 LQKENI, per germline. CDR3 bases: TGTGCCAGCTCACTTCTAGGGACAGCTAACTATGGCTACACCTTC. Amino acid sequence: CASSLLGTANYGYTF.

This rearrangement joins TRBV5-6 to TRBJ2-3; D is unclear. CDR1 is SGHDT and CDR2 is YYEEEE in the germline V gene. This CDR3 is built from 12 residues. V was trimmed by 2 bases and J by 6 bases, leaving 7 bases between them. The CDR3: CASSFEMDTQYF. The CDR3 bases are TGTGCCAGCAGCTTTGAGATGGATACGCAGTATTTT.

The chain recombines TRBV7-3 with TRBJ2-2; 8 positions agree with TRBD2. V gave up 5 bases and J gave up 5 bases; unmatched junction bases: 7. The CDR3 contains 15 residues. Per the germline V gene, CDR1 is SGHTA and CDR2 is FQGTGA. In DNA, the CDR3 is TGTGCCAGCAGCCCGGGACTAGACCCTACCGGGGAGCTGTTTTTT. Its translation: CASSPGLDPTGELFF.

This clone has a single count. The rearrangement uses TRBV28 and TRBJ2-1, with D possibly TRBD2 on 6 matching bases. The germline V and J ends were trimmed by 0 bases and 5 bases, with 11 bases remaining between them. Germline V lookup: CDR1 MDHEN, CDR2 SYDVKM. The CDR3 has 15 amino acids. CDR3 sequence: CASSLWGEVDNEQFF. The CDR3 nucleotides are TGTGCCAGCAGTTTATGGGGGGAGGTCGACAATGAGCAGTTCTTC.

The genes are TRBV7-3 and TRBJ2-1; 7 positions match TRBD2. Germline CDR1 is SGHTA and CDR2 is FQGTGA. The length of the CDR3 is 14 residues. V trimming: 4 bases; J trimming: 7 bases; junction bases outside the gene matches: 7. In DNA form, the CDR3 reads TGTGCCAGCAGCTCCGGTTCCGGGGGGAATGAGCAGTTCTTC. Protein sequence: CASSSGSGGNEQFF.

This clone was seen only a few times. The chain joins TRBV28 to TRBJ1-5, with no clear D. In germline, CDR1 is MDHEN, CDR2 SYDVKM. V was pared by 8 bases and J by 7 bases, with 15 bases between. The CDR3 loop spans 13 amino acids. As DNA, the CDR3 is TGTGCCAGCTTGGAGGGCTTCGGACAGCCCCAGCATTTT. It encodes CASLEGFGQPQHF.

This clone was seen more than once but under ten times. One end of the junction fails to match germline, which may point to a read error. The chain employs TRBV7-7 and TRBJ2-5, with TRBD1 matching over 8 bases. The CDR3 consists of 16 residues. The germline gives CDR1 SSHAT, CDR2 FNYEAQ (reference sequence). CDR3 loop: CASSLAPQGAGETQYF. CDR3 nucleotide sequence: TGTGCTAGCAGCTTAGCTCCGCAGGGGGCGGGGGAGACCCAGTACTTC.

This clone showed up just once. The rearrangement links TRBV5-8 to TRBJ1-5; D is possibly TRBD1 (5 bases). V was trimmed by 2 bases and J by 5 bases, leaving 11 bases between them. There are 14 residues in the CDR3. Germline V gene data show CDR1 as SGHTS and CDR2 as YDEGEE. The CDR3 is CASSFSGYDQPQHF. CDR3 coding DNA: TGTGCCAGCAGCTTTTCAGGGTATGATCAGCCCCAGCATTTT. Based on the CDR3 plus reference TRBV5-8 and TRBJ1-5, the full variable domain is EAGVTQSPTHLIKTRGQQATLRCSPISGHTSVYWYQQALGLGLQFLLWYDEGEERNRGNFPPRFSGRQFPNYSSELNVNALELEDSALYLCASSFSGYDQPQHFGDGTRLSIL.

The CDR3 DNA is TGTGCCAGCGGGACAGGATCTTACACTGAAGCTTTCTTT. It yields the protein CASGTGSYTEAFF. The chain recombines TRBV6-5 with TRBJ1-1; TRBD1 matches at 8 bases. Germline CDR1 and CDR2: MNHEY and SVGAGI. J lost 3 bases, V lost 8 bases, and 5 bases had no gene match. CDR3 length equals 13 residues.

This clone has only a few counts. The CDR3 bases are TGTGCCACCAGCAGTTTACAGGGGGGGACCGGGGAGCTGTTTTTT. Translating it yields CATSSLQGGTGELFF. The rearrangement links TRBV15 to TRBJ2-2, with D possibly TRBD1 on 8 matching bases. The CDR3 has 15 residues. CDR1 is LNHNV and CDR2 is YYDKDF in the germline V gene (reference sequence). The V end was cut by 3 bases, the J end by 5 bases, with 13 bases between.

The J gene is TRBJ2-4, the V gene TRBV5-4; TRBD2 matches 9 bases. Germline V gene lookup returns CDR1 SGHNT and CDR2 YYREEE (reference sequence). The CDR3 runs to 15 residues. J was trimmed by 7 bases and V by 4 bases; bases with no gene match: 9. This CDR3 reads CASSVGGTSYNIQYF. The DNA for the CDR3 is TGTGCCAGCAGCGTGGGGGGGACTAGCTATAACATTCAGTACTTC.

The chain recombines TRBV15 with TRBJ2-5; D is uncertain. The end of the DNA is better explained by TRBJ2-7, so the J call may be wrong. Germline CDR1 and CDR2: LNHNV and YYDKDF (reference sequence). The length of the CDR3 is 14 residues. The CDR3 DNA reads as TGTGCCACCAGCAGGCCTACCTCCCCCTACGAGCAGTACTTC. It specifies CATSRPTSPYEQYF.

In this sample, this clone turned up a few times. The chain joins TRBV30 to TRBJ1-2, with 9 bases that match TRBD1. Germline CDR1 and CDR2: GTSNPN and SVGIG (reference sequence). The trim removed 8 bases at V and 10 bases at J, leaving 14 bases unmatched. CDR3 length: 13 residues. The CDR3 DNA sequence: TGTGCCCGGGAGGCGGGGGACAGGGTGTCCTACACCTTC. Protein product: CAREAGDRVSYTF.

This clone occurred a few times. The rearrangement links TRBV28 to TRBJ1-1; D perhaps matches TRBD1 (5 bases). Germline V CDR1 and CDR2: MDHEN, SYDVKM. V lost 8 bases and J lost 5, with 6 bases in between. The CDR3 has 10 amino acids. The CDR3 protein is CASRGTEAFF. In nucleotides, the CDR3 is TGTGCCAGCCGGGGGACTGAAGCTTTCTTT.

The V call is TRBV19, the J call TRBJ1-1; D uncertain. This CDR3 contains 13 residues. Trimming left V 2 bases short and J 6 bases short, with 10 bases between. Germline V gives CDR1 LNHDA, CDR2 SQIVND (reference sequence). The CDR3 protein is CASSIRGNSEAFF. The CDR3 DNA reads TGTGCCAGTAGTATAAGAGGAAATTCTGAAGCTTTCTTT.

The chain joins TRBV7-2 to TRBJ2-5; TRBD2 might be the D (6 bases). The tail of the sequence fits TRBJ2-7 better, so the J call may be wrong. This CDR3 has 16 residues. Looked up from germline, CDR1 is SGHTA and CDR2 is FQGNSA. The CDR3 here is CASSFPGGGRSYEQYF. CDR3 coding DNA: TGTGCCAGCAGCTTCCCCGGGGGAGGCCGCTCCTACGAGCAGTACTTC.